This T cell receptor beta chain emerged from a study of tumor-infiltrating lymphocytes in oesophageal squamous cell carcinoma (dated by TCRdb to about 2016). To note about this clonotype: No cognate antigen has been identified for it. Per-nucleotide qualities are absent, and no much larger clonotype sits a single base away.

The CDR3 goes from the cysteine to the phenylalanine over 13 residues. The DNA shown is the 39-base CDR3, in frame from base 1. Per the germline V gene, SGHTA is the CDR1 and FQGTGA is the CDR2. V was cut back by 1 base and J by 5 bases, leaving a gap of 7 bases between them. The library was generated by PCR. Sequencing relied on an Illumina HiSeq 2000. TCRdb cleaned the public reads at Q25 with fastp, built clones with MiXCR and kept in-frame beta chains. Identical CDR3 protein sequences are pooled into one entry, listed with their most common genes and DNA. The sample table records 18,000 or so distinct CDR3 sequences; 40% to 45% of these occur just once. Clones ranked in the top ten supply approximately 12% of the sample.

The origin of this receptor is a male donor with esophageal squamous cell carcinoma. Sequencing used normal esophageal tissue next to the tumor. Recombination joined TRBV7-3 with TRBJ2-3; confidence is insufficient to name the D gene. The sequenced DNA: TGTGCCAGCAGCTTAATCGACCTAGATACGCAGTATTTT. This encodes CASSLIDLDTQYF.